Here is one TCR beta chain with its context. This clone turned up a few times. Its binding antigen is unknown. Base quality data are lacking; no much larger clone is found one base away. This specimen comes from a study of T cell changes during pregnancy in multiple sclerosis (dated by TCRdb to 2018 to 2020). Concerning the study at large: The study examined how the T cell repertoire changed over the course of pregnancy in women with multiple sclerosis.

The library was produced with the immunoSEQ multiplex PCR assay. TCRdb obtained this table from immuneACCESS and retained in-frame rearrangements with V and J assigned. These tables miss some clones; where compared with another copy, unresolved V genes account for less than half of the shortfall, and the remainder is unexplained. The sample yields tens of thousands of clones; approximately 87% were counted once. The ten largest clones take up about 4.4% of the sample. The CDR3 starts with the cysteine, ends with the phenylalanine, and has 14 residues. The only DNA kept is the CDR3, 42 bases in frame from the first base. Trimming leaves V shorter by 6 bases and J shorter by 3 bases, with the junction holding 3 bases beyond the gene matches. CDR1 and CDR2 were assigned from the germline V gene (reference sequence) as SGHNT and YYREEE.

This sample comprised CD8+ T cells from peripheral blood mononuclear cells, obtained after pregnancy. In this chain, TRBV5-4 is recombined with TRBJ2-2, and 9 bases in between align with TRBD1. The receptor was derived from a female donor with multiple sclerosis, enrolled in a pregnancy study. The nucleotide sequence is TGTGCCAGCACCGACAGGGGGGACACCGGGGAGCTGTTTTTT. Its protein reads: CASTDRGDTGELFF. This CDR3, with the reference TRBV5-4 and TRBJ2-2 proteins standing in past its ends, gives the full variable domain ETGVTQSPTHLIKTRGQQVTLRCSSQSGHNTVSWYQQALGQGPQFIFQYYREEENGRGNFPPRFSGLQFPNYSSELNVNALELDDSALYLCASTDRGDTGELFFGEGSRLTVL.